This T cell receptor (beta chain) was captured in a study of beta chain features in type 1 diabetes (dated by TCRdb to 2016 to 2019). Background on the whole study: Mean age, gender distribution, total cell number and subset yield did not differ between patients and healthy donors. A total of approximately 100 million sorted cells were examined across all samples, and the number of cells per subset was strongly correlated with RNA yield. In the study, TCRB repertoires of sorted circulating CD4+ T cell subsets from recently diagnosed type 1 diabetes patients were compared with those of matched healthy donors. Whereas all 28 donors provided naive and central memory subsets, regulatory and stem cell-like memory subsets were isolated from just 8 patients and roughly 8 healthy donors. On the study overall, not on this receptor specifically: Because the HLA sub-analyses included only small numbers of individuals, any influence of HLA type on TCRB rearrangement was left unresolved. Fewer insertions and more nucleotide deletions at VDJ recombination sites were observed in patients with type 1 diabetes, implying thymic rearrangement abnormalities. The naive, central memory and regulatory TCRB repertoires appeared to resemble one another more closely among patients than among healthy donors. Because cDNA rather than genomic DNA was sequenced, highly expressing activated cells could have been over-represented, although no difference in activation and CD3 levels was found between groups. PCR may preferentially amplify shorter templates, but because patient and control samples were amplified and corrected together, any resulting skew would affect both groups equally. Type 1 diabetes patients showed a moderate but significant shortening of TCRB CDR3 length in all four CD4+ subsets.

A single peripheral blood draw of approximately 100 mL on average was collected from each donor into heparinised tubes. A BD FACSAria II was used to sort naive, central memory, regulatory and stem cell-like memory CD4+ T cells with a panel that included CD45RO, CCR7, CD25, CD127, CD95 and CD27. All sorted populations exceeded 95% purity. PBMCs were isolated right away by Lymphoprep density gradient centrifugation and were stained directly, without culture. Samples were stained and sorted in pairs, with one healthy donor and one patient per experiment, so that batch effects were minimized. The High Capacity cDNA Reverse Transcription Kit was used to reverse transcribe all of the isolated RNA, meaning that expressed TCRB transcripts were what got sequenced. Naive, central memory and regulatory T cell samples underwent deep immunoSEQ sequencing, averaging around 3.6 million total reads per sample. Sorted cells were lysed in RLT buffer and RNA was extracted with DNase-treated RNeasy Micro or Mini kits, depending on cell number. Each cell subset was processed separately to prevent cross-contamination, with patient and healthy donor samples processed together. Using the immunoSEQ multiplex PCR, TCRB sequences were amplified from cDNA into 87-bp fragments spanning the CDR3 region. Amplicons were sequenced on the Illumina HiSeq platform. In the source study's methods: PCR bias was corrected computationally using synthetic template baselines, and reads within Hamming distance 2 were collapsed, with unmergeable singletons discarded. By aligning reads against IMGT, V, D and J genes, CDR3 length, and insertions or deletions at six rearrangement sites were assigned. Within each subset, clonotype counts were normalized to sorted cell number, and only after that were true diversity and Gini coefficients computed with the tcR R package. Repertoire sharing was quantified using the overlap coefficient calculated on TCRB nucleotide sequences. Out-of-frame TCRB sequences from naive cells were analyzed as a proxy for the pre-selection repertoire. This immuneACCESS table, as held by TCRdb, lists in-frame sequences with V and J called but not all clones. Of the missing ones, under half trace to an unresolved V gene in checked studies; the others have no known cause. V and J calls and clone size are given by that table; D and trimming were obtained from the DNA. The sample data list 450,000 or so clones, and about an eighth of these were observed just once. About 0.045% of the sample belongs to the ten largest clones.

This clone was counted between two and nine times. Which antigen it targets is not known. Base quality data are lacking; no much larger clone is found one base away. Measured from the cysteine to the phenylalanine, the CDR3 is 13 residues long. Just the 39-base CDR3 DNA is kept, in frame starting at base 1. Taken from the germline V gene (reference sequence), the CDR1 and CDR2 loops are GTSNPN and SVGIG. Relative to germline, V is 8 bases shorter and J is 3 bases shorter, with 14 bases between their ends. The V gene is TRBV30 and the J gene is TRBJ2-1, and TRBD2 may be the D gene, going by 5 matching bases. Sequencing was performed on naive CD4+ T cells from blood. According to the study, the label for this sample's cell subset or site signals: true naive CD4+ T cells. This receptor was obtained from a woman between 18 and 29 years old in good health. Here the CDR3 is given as CAAGRDNYNEQFF. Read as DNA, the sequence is TGTGCCGCCGGACGGGATAACTACAATGAGCAGTTCTTC.